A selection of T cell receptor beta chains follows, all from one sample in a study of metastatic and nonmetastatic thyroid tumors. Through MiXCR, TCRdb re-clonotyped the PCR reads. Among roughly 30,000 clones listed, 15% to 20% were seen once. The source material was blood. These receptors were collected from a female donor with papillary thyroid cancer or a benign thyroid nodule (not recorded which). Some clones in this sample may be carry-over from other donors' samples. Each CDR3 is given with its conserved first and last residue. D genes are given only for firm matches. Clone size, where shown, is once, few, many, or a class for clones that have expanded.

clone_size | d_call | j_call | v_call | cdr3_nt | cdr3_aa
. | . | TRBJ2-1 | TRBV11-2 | TGTGCCATCAGCTTCCTGAGCCGGGGCTCCTACAATGAGCAGTTCTTC | CAISFLSRGSYNEQFF
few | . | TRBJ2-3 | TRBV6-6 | TGTGCCAGCAGTTTTTCATTCGGGGGCCGGAATACAGATACGCAGTATTTT | CASSFSFGGRNTDTQYF
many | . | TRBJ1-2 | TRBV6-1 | TGTGCCAGCAGTGGGGGGACCTGGATCTATGGCTACACCTTC | CASSGGTWIYGYTF
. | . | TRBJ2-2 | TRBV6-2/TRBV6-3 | TGTGCCAGCAGGAGGGTCGCCGGGGAGCTGTTTTTT | CASRRVAGELFF
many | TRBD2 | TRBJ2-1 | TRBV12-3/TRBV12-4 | TGTGCCAGCAGATCACTAGCGGGGGGATACAATGAGCAGTTCTTC | CASRSLAGGYNEQFF
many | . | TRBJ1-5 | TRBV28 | TGTGCCAGCAGTCAGGGACTCAATCAGCCCCAGCATTTT | CASSQGLNQPQHF
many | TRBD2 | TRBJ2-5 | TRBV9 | TGTGCCAGTGGGGGGGGGCTAGCGGGAGGCCCCCAAGAGACCCAGTACTTC | CASGGGLAGGPQETQYF
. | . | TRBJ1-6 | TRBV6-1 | TGTGCCAGCAGGCCCGCCGGGACGAGTGGCTCACCCCTCCACTTT | CASRPAGTSGSPLHF
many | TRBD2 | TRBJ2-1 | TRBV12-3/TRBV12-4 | TGTGCCAGCAGTCCAGCTAGCGGGAGGGGGGATGAGCAGTTCTTC | CASSPASGRGDEQFF
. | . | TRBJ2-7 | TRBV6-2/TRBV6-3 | TGTGACAGCAAGAGGGGCTCACAGGGCGAGCCGTACTTC | CDSKRGSQGEPYF
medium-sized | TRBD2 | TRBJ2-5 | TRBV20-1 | TGCAGTGCTAGAGGAATTACGTCGCGTAGCGGGGGGCAGTTGGAGACCCAGTACTTC | CSARGITSRSGGQLETQYF
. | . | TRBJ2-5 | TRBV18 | TGTGCCAGCTCACCACGGTCGGGGGGCGGAGAGACCCAGTACTTC | CASSPRSGGGETQYF
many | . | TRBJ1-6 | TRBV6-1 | TGTGCCAGCAGTGCCACGGGGGGGATCCCCCCTAATTCACCCCTCCACTTT | CASSATGGIPPNSPLHF
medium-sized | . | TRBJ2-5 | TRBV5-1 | TGCGCCAGCAGCTTGGCGGGATTTGTGGGGGCGGGGGAGACCCAGTACTTC | CASSLAGFVGAGETQYF
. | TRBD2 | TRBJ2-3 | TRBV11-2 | TGTGCCAGCAGCCTGAGCGGGGACACAGATACGCAGTATTTT | CASSLSGDTDTQYF
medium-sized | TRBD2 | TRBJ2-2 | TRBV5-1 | TGCGCCAGCAGCCCACGGGGGGAGGCCACCGGGGAGCTGTTTTTT | CASSPRGEATGELFF
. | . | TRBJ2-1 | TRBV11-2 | TGTGCCAGCAGCTTAGATCTGGGCAATGAGCAGTTCTTC | CASSLDLGNEQFF
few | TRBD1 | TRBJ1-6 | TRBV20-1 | TGCAGTGCTAGAGACGGGGACAGTACGGTGAATTCACCCCTCCACTTT | CSARDGDSTVNSPLHF
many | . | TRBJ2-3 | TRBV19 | TGTGCCAGTAGTATGGCTGACGGATACACAGATACGCAGTATTTT | CASSMADGYTDTQYF
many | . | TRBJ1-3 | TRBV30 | TGTGCCTGGAGTGTAAACGGAAACACCATATATTTT | CAWSVNGNTIYF
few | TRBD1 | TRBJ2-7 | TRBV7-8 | TGTGCCAGCAGCTTGAGACAGGGGGACTACGAGCAGTACTTC | CASSLRQGDYEQYF
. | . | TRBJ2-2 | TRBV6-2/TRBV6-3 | TGTGCCAGCAGAGGGTTAGAGGACACCGGGGAGCTGTTTTTT | CASRGLEDTGELFF
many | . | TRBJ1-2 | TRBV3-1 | TGTGCCAGCAGCCTCGGGACGGCCCTACGTGGCTACACCTTC | CASSLGTALRGYTF
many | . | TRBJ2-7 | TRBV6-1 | TGTGCCAGCCATGGATCCACCCTAGGATCCGAGCAGTACTTC | CASHGSTLGSEQYF
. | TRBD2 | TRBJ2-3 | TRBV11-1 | TGTGCCAGCAGCTTAGGGTCTCTAGCGGCTTATAACACAGATACGCAGTATTTT | CASSLGSLAAYNTDTQYF
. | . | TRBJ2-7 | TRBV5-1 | TGCGCCAGCAGCTCACAACCCAGGGGTGATCACGAGCAGTACTTC | CASSSQPRGDHEQYF